A single sample gave rise to the 6 T cell receptor beta chains below, sequenced in a study of CD8+CD57+ T cells in acquired aplastic anemia. Genomic DNA, the template, was used for profiling of the TCR beta VDJ and CDR3. TCRdb re-called the reads through MiXCR, storing one row per CDR3 protein. The profile covers over 200,000 distinct CDR3 sequences, with over 55% appearing a single time and about 29% taken by the ten largest. The sequencing input was sorted CD4+, CD8+, or CD8+CD57+ T cells (not recorded which) from PBMCs. These receptors came from a human donor in good health.

This chain joins TRBV9 and TRBJ1-2; weak D call: TRBD1 (5 bases). Deletions cut 0 bases from V and 8 bases from J, with 5 bases between. Germline CDR1 and CDR2: SGDLS and YYNGEE. The CDR3 has 11 residues. CDR3 region: CASSVGGGYTF. The CDR3 DNA follows: TGTGCCAGCAGCGTAGGGGGGGGCTACACCTTC.

This sequence joins TRBV10-3 and TRBJ2-2, with D possibly being TRBD2 (6 bases). Germline V gene data show CDR1 as ENHRY and CDR2 as SYGVKD. Trimming removed 0 bases from V and 7 bases from J, with 21 bases in between. This CDR3 is built from 18 residues. The CDR3 DNA reads as TGTGCCATCAGTGAGTCGTTAGGATCGGGACTGGCAGGCGGGGAGCTGTTTTTT. Translating it yields CAISESLGSGLAGGELFF.

This clonotype was counted once. V gene TRBV10-3 combines with J gene TRBJ1-5, with 8 bases fitting TRBD1. Germline CDR1 ENHRY, CDR2 SYGVKD. J was trimmed by 1 base and V by 10 bases; bases with no gene match: 9. The CDR3 runs to 15 residues. The CDR3, as DNA: TGTGCCACTCGAGGACAGGGCGGGAGCAATCAGCCCCAGCATTTT. Residues: CATRGQGGSNQPQHF.

The J gene is TRBJ1-1, the V gene TRBV19; tentatively, D is TRBD1 (5 bases). Trimming cost V 6 bases and J 4 bases, with 18 bases left between them. The CDR3 sequence is 15 residues long. The germline V gene encodes CDR1 LNHDA and CDR2 SQIVND (reference sequence). The CDR3 region is CASSKPGRSGTEAFF. Here the CDR3 DNA reads TGTGCCAGTAGCAAACCAGGGAGGTCGGGCACTGAAGCTTTCTTT.

This clonotype showed up just a few times. V usage is TRBV5-4 and J usage is TRBJ2-5, with TRBD2 matching 8 bases. In germline, CDR1 is SGHNT, CDR2 YYREEE (reference sequence). The CDR3 extends over 15 amino acids. Trimming removed 1 base from V and 5 bases from J; junction bases left unmatched: 7. CDR3 sequence reads: CASSLSGTREETQYF. CDR3 nucleotides: TGTGCCAGCAGCTTGTCCGGGACTAGGGAGGAGACCCAGTACTTC.

The V call is TRBV27, the J call TRBJ1-4; D not resolved. The V gene lost 4 bases and the J gene lost 8 bases, with 11 bases spanning the gap. Per germline, CDR1 MNHEY and CDR2 SMNVEV (reference sequence). This CDR3 has 13 amino acids. This chain's CDR3 is CASSYSPREKLFF. Here the CDR3 DNA reads TGTGCCAGCAGTTACAGTCCTAGGGAAAAACTGTTTTTT.